This T cell receptor (beta chain) was profiled in a study of a mutant IDH1 vaccine in newly diagnosed glioma. Study summary: Either 4-6 weeks after radiotherapy alone or alongside temozolomide, vaccination was begun. The treated population exhibited a male proportion of roughly 62%, a female proportion of roughly 40%, and a mean age of approximately 42 years. Findings and caveats of the study: Among patients, around 93% showed immune responses induced by the vaccine.

A note on this clone: What it binds is unknown.

TCRdb's table, derived via immunoSEQ multiplex PCR, lists solely in-frame clones and lacks some. The sample lists about 41,000 clones, 60% to 85% occurring once. From germline, CDR1 is SGHNT and CDR2 YYREEE (reference sequence). The CDR3 is 16 residues long. V was pared by 0 bases and J by 4 bases, with 15 bases between. The time point here: week 23, last vaccination. All doses held 300 ug of mutant IDH1 20-mer peptide, with topical imiquimod. The clonotype was recovered from a woman in her thirties or forties with glioma. Some clones in this sample may be carry-over from other donors' samples. This chain joins TRBV5-4 and TRBJ2-3; D may be TRBD1 or TRBD2 (5 bases each). The sequencing here drew on PBMCs, taken from a glioma patient whose treatment included an IDH1 peptide vaccine. The CDR3 bases are TGTGCCAGCAGCTTGGATCCAGGGAGAGTCGCAGATACGCAGTATTTT. It specifies CASSLDPGRVADTQYF. Based on the CDR3 plus reference TRBV5-4 and TRBJ2-3, the full variable domain is ETGVTQSPTHLIKTRGQQVTLRCSSQSGHNTVSWYQQALGQGPQFIFQYYREEENGRGNFPPRFSGLQFPNYSSELNVNALELDDSALYLCASSLDPGRVADTQYFGPGTRLTVL.